Sequencing of this T cell receptor (beta chain) was carried out in a study of cytomegalovirus exposure and HLA in healthy donors. Study results and caveats: While the bulk of TCR sequences proved rare, some public TCRs turned up in many donors. One later analysis reportedly identified an Asian-associated ancestry cluster that showed fewer N-insertions than the roughly 720-donor mean. The CMV antigen specificity of three CMV-associated chains was confirmed through in vitro analysis. Analyses of presence/absence relied on an assumption of roughly uniform sequencing depth across donors.

Between the trimmed V and J ends, which lost 8 bases and 4 bases, there was a span of 15 bases. The length of the CDR3 is 14 residues. The V gene's germline CDR1 is SGDLS and CDR2 YYNGEE. With 60 Vbeta and 13 Jbeta primers, the PCR was carried out. This table comes from immunoSEQ multiplex PCR, and its TCRdb copy is limited to in-frame clones, with some not included. The table records 130,000 or so clones, roughly 77% of them present only once. In the case of this clone: Its antigen is still unknown.

The origin of this receptor is a man under 40 in good health and CMV-seronegative. The sample taken for sequencing was PBMCs. This chain links TRBV9 with TRBJ2-2, with D possibly TRBD1 on 5 matching bases. The CDR3 nucleotides are TGTGCCAGTATGGGGCGGCAGGGCACCGGGGAGCTGTTTTTT. Translated, it gives CASMGRQGTGELFF.